This T cell receptor (beta chain) was sequenced during a study of radiotherapy plus CTLA-4 blockade in lung cancer. General observations from the study: Best predicting response, reportedly, were early blood T cell clone dynamics, with interferon-beta. Blood TCR clones of tumor origin expanded after radiotherapy plus ipilimumab.

The CDR3 totals 14 residues. The germline gives CDR1 ENHRY, CDR2 SYGVKD. This clone was seen repeatedly, ten times or more. The antigen remains unidentified. The junction and the germline gene differ at one end; a read error may be behind it. In chemo-refractory metastatic non-small-cell lung cancer, patients got ipilimumab CTLA-4 blockade together with focal radiation. Clones were sequenced by immunoSEQ multiplex PCR, and TCRdb holds only the in-frame ones, with some missing. Among tens of thousands of clones, roughly 76% were seen once, and the ten largest hold more than 9.5%. The sequences come from peripheral blood, collected from a patient treated with radiotherapy plus ipilimumab. This receptor was taken from a human donor with non-small cell lung cancer who had stable disease on radiotherapy plus ipilimumab. The chain recombines TRBV10-3 with TRBJ2-5; D not certain. The CDR3 DNA sequence: TGTGCCATCAATGAGAGACGGGACCAAGAGACCCAGTACTTC. Protein sequence: CAINERRDQETQYF.